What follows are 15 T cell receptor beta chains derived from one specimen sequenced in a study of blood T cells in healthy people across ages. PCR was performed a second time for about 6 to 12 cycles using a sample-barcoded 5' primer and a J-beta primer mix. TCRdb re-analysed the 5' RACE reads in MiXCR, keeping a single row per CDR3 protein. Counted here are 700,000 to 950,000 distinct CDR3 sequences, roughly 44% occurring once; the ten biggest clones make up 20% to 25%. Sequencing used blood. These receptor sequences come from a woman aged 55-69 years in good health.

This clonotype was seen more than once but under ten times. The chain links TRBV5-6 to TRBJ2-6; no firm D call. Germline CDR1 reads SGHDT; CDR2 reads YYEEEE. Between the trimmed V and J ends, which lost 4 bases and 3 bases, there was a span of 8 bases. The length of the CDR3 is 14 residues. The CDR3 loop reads CASSGVFGANVLTF. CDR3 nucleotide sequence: TGTGCCAGCAGCGGAGTCTTTGGGGCCAACGTCCTGACTTTC.

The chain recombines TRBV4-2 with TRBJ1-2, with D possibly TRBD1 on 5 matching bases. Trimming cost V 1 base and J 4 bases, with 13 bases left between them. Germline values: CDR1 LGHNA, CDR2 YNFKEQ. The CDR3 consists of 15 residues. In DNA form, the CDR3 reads TGTGCCAGCAGCCAAGGTGACAGCATAACCTATGGCTACACCTTC. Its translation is CASSQGDSITYGYTF.

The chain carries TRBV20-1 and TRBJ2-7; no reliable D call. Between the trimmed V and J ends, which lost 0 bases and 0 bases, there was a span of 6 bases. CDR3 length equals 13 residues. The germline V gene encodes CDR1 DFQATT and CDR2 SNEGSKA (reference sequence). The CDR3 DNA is TGCAGTGCTAGAGACGGTGGCTCCTACGAGCAGTACTTC. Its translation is CSARDGGSYEQYF.

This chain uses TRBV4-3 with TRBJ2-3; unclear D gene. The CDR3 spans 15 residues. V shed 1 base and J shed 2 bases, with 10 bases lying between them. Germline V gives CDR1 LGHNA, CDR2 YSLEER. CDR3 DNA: TGCGCCAGCAGCCAAGCCCCCCTCTCCACAGATACGCAGTATTTT. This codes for CASSQAPLSTDTQYF.

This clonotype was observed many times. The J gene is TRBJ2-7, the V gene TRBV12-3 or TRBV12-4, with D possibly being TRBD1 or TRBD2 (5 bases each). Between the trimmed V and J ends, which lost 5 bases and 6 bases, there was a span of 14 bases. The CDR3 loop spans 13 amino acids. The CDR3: CASSQQPGSEQYF. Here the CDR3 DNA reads TGTGCCAGCAGTCAACAGCCAGGGAGCGAGCAGTACTTC.

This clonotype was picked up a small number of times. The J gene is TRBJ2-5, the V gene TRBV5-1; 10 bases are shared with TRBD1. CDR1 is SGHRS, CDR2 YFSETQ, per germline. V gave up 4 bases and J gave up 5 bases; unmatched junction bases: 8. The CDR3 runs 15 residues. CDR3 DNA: TGCGCCAGCAGCCCCGGGACAGGGGATAAGGAGACCCAGTACTTC. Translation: CASSPGTGDKETQYF.

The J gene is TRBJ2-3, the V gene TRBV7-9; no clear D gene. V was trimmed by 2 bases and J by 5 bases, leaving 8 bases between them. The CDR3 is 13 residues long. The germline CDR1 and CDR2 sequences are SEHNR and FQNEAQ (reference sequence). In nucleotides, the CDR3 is TGTGCCAGCAGCTTAAATGACCGAGATACGCAGTATTTT. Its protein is CASSLNDRDTQYF.

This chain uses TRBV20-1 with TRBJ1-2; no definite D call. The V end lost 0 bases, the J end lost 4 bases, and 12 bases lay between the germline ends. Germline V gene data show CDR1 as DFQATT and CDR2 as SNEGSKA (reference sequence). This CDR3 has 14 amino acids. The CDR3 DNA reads TGCAGTGCTAGAGATAGGGTCGCTAGCTATGGCTACACCTTC. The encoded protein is CSARDRVASYGYTF.

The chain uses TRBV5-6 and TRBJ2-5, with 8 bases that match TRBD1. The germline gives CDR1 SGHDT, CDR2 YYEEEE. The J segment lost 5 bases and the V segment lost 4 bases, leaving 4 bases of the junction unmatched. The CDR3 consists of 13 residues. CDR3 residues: CASSARGRETQYF. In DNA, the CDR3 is TGTGCCAGCAGCGCCAGGGGGCGGGAGACCCAGTACTTC.

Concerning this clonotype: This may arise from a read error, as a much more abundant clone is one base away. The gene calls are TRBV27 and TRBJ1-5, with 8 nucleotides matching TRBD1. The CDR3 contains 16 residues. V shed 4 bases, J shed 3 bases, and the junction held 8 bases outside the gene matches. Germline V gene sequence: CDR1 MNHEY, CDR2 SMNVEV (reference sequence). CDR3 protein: CASSSQGQALNQPQHF. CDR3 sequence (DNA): TGTGCCAGCAGTTCACAGGGACAGGCCCTCAATCAGCCCCAGCATTTT.

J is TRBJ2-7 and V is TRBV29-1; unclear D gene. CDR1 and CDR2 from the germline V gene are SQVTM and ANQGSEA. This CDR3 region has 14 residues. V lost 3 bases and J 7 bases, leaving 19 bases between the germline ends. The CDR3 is CSVDGGDGQYEQYF. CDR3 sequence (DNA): TGCAGCGTTGATGGTGGAGACGGGCAGTATGAGCAGTACTTC.

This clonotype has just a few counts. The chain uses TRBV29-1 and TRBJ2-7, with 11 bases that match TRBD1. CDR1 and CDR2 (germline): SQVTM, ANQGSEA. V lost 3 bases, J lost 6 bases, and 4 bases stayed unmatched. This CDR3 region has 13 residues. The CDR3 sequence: CSVDGQGAIEQYF. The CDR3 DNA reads TGCAGCGTTGATGGACAGGGGGCGATCGAGCAGTACTTC.

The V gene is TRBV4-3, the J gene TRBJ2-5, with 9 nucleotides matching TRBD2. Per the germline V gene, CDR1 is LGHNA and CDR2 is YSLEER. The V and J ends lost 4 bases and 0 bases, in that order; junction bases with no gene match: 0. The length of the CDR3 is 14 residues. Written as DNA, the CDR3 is TGCGCCAGCAGCCGACTAGCGGACCAAGAGACCCAGTACTTC. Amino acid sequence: CASSRLADQETQYF.

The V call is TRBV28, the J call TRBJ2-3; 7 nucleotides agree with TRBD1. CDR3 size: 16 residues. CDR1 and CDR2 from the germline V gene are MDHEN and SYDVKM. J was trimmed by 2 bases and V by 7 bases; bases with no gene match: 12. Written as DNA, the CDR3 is TGTGCCAGCAAATTGGAGCAGGGGGTCAACACAGATACGCAGTATTTT. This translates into CASKLEQGVNTDTQYF.

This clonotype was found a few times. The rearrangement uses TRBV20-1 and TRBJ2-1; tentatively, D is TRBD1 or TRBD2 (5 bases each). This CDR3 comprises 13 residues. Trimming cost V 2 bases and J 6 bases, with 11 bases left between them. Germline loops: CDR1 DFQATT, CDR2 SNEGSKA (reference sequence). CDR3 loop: CSARRAGTNEQFF. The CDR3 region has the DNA TGCAGTGCTAGAAGGGCAGGGACCAATGAGCAGTTCTTC.